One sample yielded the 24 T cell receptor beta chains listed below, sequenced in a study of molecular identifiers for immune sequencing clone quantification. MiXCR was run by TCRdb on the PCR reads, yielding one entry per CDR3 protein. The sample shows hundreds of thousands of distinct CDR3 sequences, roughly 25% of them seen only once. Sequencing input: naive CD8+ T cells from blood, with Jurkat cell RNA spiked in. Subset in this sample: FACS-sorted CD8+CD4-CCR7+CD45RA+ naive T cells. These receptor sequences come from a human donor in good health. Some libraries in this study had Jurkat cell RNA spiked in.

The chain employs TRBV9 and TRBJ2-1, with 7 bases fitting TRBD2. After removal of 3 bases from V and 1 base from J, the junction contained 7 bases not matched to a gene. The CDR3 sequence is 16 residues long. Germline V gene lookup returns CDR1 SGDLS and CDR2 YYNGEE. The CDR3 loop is CASSDDPGGSYNEQFF. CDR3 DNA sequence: TGTGCCAGCAGCGACGACCCCGGGGGGTCCTACAATGAGCAGTTCTTC.

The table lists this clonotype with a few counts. In DNA, the CDR3 is TGTGCCAGCAGCTTGGCCGGGACAGGGACGGGGGCTCGTAGATACTACGAGCAGTACTTC. Translated: CASSLAGTGTGARRYYEQYF. This chain links TRBV5-6 with TRBJ2-7; 9 nucleotides line up with TRBD1. V was clipped by 0 bases and J by 3 bases; unmatched bases: 19. The germline V gene encodes CDR1 SGHDT and CDR2 YYEEEE. This CDR3 spans 20 amino acids.

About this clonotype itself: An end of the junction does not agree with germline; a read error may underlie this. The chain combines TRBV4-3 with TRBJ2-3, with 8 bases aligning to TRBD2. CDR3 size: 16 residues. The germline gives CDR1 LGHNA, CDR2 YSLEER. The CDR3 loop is CASRQEWRGAPDTQYF. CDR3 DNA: TGCGCCAGCCGCCAAGAGTGGCGGGGGGCCCCAGATACGCAGTATTTT.

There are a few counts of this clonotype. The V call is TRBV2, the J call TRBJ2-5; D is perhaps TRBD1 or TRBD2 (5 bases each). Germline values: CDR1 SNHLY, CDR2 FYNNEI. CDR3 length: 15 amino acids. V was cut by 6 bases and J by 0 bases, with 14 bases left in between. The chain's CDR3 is CASSLGTAYQETQYF. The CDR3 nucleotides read TGTGCCAGCAGCCTTGGGACGGCGTACCAAGAGACCCAGTACTTC.

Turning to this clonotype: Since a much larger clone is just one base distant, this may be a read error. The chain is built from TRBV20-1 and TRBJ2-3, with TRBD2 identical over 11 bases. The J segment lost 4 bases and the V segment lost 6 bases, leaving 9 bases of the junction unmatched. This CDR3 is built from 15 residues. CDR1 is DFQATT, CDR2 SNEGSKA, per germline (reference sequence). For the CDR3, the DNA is TGCAGTGCGACCACCCTAGCGGGGGGCGCAGATACGCAGTATTTT. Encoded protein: CSATTLAGGADTQYF.

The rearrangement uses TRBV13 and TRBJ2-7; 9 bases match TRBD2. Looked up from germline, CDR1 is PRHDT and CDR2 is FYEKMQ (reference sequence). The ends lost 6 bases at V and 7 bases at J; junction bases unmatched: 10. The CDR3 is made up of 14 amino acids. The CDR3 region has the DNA TGTGCCAGCAGTCCCCGTAGCGGGGGCCGGGAGCAGTACTTC. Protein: CASSPRSGGREQYF.

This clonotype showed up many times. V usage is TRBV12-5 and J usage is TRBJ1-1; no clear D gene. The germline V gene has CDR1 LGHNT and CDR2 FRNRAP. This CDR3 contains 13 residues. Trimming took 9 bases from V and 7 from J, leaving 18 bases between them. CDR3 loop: CASGSELSSEAFF. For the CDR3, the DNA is TGTGCTAGCGGGTCCGAATTATCGAGTGAAGCTTTCTTT.

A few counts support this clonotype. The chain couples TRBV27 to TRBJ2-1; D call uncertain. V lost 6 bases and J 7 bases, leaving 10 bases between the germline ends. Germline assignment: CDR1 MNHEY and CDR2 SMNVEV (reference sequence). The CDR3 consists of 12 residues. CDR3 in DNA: TGTGCCAGCAGAAAGGGCCAGAATGAGCAGTTCTTC. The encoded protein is CASRKGQNEQFF.

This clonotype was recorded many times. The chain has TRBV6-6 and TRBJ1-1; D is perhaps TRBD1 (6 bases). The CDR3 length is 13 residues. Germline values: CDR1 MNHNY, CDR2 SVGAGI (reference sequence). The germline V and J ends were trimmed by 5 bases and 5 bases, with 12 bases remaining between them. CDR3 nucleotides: TGTGCCAGCAGTCCCGGACAGTGGACTGAAGCTTTCTTT. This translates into CASSPGQWTEAFF.

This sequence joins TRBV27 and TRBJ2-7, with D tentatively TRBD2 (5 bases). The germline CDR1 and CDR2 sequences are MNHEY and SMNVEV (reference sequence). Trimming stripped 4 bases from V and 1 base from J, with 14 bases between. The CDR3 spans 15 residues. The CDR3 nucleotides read TGTGCCAGCAGTTCGGCCCCGCGGGTTTCCTACGAGCAGTACTTC. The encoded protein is CASSSAPRVSYEQYF.

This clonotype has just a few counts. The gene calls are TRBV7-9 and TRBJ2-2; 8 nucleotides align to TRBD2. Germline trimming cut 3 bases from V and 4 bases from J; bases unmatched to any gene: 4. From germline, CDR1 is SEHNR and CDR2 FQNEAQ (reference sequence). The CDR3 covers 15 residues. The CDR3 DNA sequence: TGTGCCAGCAGCTTGGCGGGGGGAAGCACCGGGGAGCTGTTTTTT. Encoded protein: CASSLAGGSTGELFF.

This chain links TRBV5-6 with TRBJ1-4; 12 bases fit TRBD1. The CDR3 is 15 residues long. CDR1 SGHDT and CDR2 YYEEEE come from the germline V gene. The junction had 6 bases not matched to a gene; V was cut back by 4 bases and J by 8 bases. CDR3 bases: TGTGCCAGCAGCCCTCCGGGACAGGGGGCCGAAAAACTGTTTTTT. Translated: CASSPPGQGAEKLFF. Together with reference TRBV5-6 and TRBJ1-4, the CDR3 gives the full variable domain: DAGVTQSPTHLIKTRGQQVTLRCSPKSGHDTVSWYQQALGQGPQFIFQYYEEEERQRGNFPDRFSGHQFPNYSSELNVNALLLGDSALYLCASSPPGQGAEKLFFGSGTQLSVL.

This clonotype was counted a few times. CDR3 region: CASAGDLTYEQYF. CDR3 DNA: TGTGCCAGCGCAGGGGACCTGACCTACGAGCAGTACTTC. The V and J genes are TRBV18 and TRBJ2-7; perhaps TRBD1 as D (6 bases). V dropped 8 bases and J dropped 2 bases, with 13 bases sitting between them. Germline CDR1 and CDR2: KGHSH and LQKENI. The CDR3 totals 13 residues.

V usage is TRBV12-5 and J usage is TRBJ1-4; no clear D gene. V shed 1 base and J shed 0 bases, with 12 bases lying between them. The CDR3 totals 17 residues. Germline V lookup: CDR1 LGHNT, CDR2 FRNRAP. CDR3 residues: CASGLGHRSTTNEKLFF. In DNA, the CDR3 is TGTGCTAGTGGTTTGGGACACAGATCGACAACTAATGAAAAACTGTTTTTT.

The CDR3 here is CASSLLGTDYEQYF. The CDR3 nucleotides read TGTGCCAGCAGTCTTTTGGGCACCGACTACGAGCAGTACTTC. The V call is TRBV27, the J call TRBJ2-7; the D is unclear. V gave up 5 bases and J gave up 3 bases, with 14 bases separating them. The V gene's germline CDR1 is MNHEY and CDR2 SMNVEV (reference sequence). The CDR3 contains 14 residues.

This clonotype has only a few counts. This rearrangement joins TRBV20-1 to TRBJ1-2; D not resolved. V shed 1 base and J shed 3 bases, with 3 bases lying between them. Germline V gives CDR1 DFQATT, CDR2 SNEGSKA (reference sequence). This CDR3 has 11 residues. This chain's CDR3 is CSARVDYGYTF. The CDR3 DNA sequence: TGCAGTGCTAGAGTGGACTATGGCTACACCTTC.

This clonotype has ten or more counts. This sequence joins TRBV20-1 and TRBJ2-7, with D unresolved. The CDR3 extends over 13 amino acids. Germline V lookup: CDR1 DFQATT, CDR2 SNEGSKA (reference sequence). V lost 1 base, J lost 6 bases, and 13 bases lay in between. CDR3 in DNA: TGCAGTGCTAGAGCGGGTTACCTCCTCGAGCAGTACTTC. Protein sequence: CSARAGYLLEQYF.

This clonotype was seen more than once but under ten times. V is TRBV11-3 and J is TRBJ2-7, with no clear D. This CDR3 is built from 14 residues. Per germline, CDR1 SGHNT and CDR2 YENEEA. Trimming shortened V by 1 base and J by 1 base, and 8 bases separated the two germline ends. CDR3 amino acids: CASSLGYPSYEQYF. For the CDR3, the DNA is TGTGCCAGCAGCTTAGGGTACCCTTCCTACGAGCAGTACTTC.

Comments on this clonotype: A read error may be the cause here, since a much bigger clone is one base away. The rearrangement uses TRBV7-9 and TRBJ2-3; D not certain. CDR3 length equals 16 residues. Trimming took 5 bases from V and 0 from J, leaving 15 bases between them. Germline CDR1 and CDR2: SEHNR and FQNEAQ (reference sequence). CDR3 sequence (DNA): TGTGCCAGCAGCGGACCCAGGCACTACAGCACAGATACGCAGTATTTT. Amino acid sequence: CASSGPRHYSTDTQYF.

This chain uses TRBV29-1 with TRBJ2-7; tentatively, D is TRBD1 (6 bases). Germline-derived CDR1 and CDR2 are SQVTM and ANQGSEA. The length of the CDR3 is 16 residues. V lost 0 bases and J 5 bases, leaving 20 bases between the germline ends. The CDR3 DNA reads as TGCAGCGTTGAAGATCAGGGGTGCAGTGCTGGAAACGAGCAGTACTTC. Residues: CSVEDQGCSAGNEQYF.

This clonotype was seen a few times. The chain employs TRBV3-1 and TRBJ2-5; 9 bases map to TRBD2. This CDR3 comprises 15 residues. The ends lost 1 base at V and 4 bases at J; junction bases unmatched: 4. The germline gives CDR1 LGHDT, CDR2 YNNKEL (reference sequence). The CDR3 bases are TGTGCCAGCAGCCAAGCGGGCGGGGGGGCAGAGACCCAGTACTTC. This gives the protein CASSQAGGGAETQYF.

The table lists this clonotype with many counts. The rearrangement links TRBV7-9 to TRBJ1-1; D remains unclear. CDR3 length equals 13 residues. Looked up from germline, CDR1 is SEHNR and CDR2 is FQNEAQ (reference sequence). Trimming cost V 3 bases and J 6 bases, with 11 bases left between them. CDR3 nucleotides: TGTGCCAGCAGCTTCGTTTCTGGGCCTGAAGCTTTCTTT. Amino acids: CASSFVSGPEAFF.

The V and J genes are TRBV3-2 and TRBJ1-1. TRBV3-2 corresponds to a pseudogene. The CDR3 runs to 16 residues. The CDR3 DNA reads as TGTGCCAGCAGCCAAGATCTGCGGGGTGAGCACACTGAAGCTTTCTTT. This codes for CASSQDLRGEHTEAFF.

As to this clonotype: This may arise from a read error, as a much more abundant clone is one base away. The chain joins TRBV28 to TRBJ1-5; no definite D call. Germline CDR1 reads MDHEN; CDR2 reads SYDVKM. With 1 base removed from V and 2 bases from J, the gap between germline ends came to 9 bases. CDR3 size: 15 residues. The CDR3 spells CASSLFSLGNQPQHF. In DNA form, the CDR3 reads TGTGCCAGCAGTTTATTTTCCCTGGGCAATCAGCCCCAGCATTTT.